A single sample gave rise to the 9 T cell receptor beta chains below, sequenced in a study of siplizumab effects on memory and regulatory T cells. TCRdb's copy holds only in-frame clones and misses some; the assay was immunoSEQ multiplex PCR. The sample comprises roughly 92,000 clones, around 94% of which are singletons, and approximately 1.5% rests with the top ten. Specimen: non-Treg CD4+ T cells sorted from blood. These receptor sequences come from a human donor in good health.

This chain joins TRBV28 and TRBJ2-7; possibly TRBD1 for D (5 bases). V dropped 4 bases and J dropped 4 bases, with 8 bases sitting between them. The CDR3 has 12 amino acids. Germline CDR1 reads MDHEN; CDR2 reads SYDVKM. As DNA, the CDR3 is TGTGCCAGCAGTTCGACAGTGTACGAGCAGTACTTC. Translation gives CASSSTVYEQYF. The full variable domain, rest sourced from reference TRBV28 and TRBJ2-7, is DVKVTQSSRYLVKRTGEKVFLECVQDMDHENMFWYRQDPGLGLRLIYFSYDVKMKEKGDIPEGYSVSREKKERFSLILESASTNQTSMYLCASSSTVYEQYFGPGTRLTVT.

In DNA, the CDR3 is TGTGCCAGCAGCTCCCCTCCGGACCAAAAAATATACAATGAGCAGTTCTTC. Its protein is CASSSPPDQKIYNEQFF. This chain joins TRBV7-9 and TRBJ2-1; D remains unclear. V was pared by 4 bases and J by 4 bases, with 20 bases between. Germline assignment: CDR1 SEHNR and CDR2 FQNEAQ (reference sequence). CDR3 length: 17 amino acids.

V gene TRBV14 combines with J gene TRBJ1-2; D is uncertain. The germline gives CDR1 SGHDN, CDR2 FVKESK. V lost 1 base and J lost 5, with 5 bases in between. The CDR3 has 12 residues. The CDR3 region is CASSQAPYGYTF. DNA for the CDR3: TGTGCCAGCAGCCAAGCGCCATATGGCTACACCTTC.

The chain is built from TRBV28 and TRBJ2-1; D may be TRBD2 (6 bases). V lost 2 bases and J 15 bases, leaving 17 bases between the germline ends. Germline values: CDR1 MDHEN, CDR2 SYDVKM. CDR3 length equals 13 residues. CDR3: CASSLVNPGVRFF. CDR3 nucleotide sequence: TGTGCCAGCAGTTTAGTGAACCCGGGGGTTAGGTTCTTC.

This chain connects TRBV7-9 to TRBJ2-7, with TRBD1 as a possible D gene (6 bases). The CDR3 extends over 14 amino acids. Per germline, CDR1 SEHNR and CDR2 FQNEAQ (reference sequence). Trimming shortened V by 2 bases and J by 4 bases, and 12 bases separated the two germline ends. CDR3 nucleotide sequence: TGTGCCAGCAGCTTATTGGGGGCTAGATACGAGCAGTACTTC. It yields the protein CASSLLGARYEQYF.

The chain uses TRBV15 and TRBJ1-1; D uncertain. Germline V gene data show CDR1 as LNHNV and CDR2 as YYDKDF (reference sequence). The CDR3 is 15 amino acids. Trimming cost V 0 bases and J 4 bases, with 12 bases left between them. In DNA, the CDR3 is TGTGCCACCAGCAGAGATGGGAGGGCGGGCACTGAAGCTTTCTTT. This encodes CATSRDGRAGTEAFF.

The DNA for the CDR3 is TGCAGTGCCCCGAGGGAGACCCAGTACTTC. Protein: CSAPRETQYF. The rearrangement uses TRBV20-1 and TRBJ2-5, with D unclear. The V and J ends lost 6 bases and 5 bases respectively, with 7 bases between them. The V gene's germline CDR1 is DFQATT and CDR2 SNEGSKA (reference sequence). The CDR3 sequence is 10 residues long.

The chain uses TRBV15 and TRBJ1-3, with TRBD1 matching 7 bases. The V segment lost 5 bases and the J segment 0 bases; nucleotides outside the gene matches: 10. Germline V gene sequence: CDR1 LNHNV, CDR2 YYDKDF (reference sequence). This CDR3 has 17 amino acids. Here the CDR3 reads CATSRPGTVLSGNTIYF. CDR3 coding DNA: TGTGCCACCAGCCGTCCCGGGACAGTACTCTCTGGAAACACCATATATTTT. Full variable domain (missing parts from reference TRBV15 and TRBJ1-3): DAMVIQNPRYQVTQFGKPVTLSCSQTLNHNVMYWYQQKSSQAPKLLFHYYDKDFNNEADTPDNFQSRRPNTSFCFLDIRSPGLGDTAMYLCATSRPGTVLSGNTIYFGEGSWLTVV.

This rearrangement joins TRBV7-9 to TRBJ2-7, with D tentatively TRBD2 (5 bases). The CDR3 loop spans 13 amino acids. V was cut by 2 bases and J by 6 bases, with 11 bases left in between. Germline V gene data show CDR1 as SEHNR and CDR2 as FQNEAQ (reference sequence). The CDR3 DNA reads as TGTGCCAGCAGCTTAAGGTTGGCGGGCGAGCAGTACTTC. Translating gives CASSLRLAGEQYF.